This TCR beta chain came from a study of blood T cell repertoires in COVID-19. On the study more broadly: The analysed material was cDNA or gDNA that came from T cells, B-cell-depleted T cells, or PBMCs.

CDR3 size: 14 residues. Trimming stripped 5 bases from V and 7 bases from J, with 15 bases between. Per germline, CDR1 MDHEN and CDR2 SYDVKM. In the authors' methods: Amplification of reference gene primers provided the estimated nucleated cell counts. Sequenced by immunoSEQ multiplex PCR; TCRdb stores in-frame clones only, minus some. The DNA was the basis for D and trimming; V, J and clone size are from that table. The sample has 100,000 to 140,000 clones, more than 70% seen once. The specimen sequenced was peripheral blood. The TCR sequence derives from a man aged 35 to 55 with active or convalescent COVID-19. The chain has TRBV28 and TRBJ2-1; D remains unclear. The CDR3 reads CASSPRWSSNEQFF. In nucleotides, the CDR3 is TGTGCCAGCAGTCCTAGATGGAGCTCGAATGAGCAGTTCTTC.